This TCR beta chain was recorded in a study of blood T cell repertoires in COVID-19. Across the whole study: Acute and convalescent COVID-19 specimens originated in the United States, Italy and Spain. PBMCs, B-cell-depleted T cells, or T cells provided the cDNA or gDNA that made up the material.

Per the original methods: How many nucleated cells were present was estimated from reference gene primer amplification. The method was immunoSEQ multiplex PCR; TCRdb's version includes in-frame clones alone and lacks a portion of them. V and J calls plus clone size are reproduced from that table; the DNA served to infer D and trimming. The table has approximately 210,000 clones, approximately 84% seen once; the top ten hold approximately 8.1%. Germline V CDR1 and CDR2: SGDLS, YYNGEE. CDR3 length: 16 amino acids. The V and J ends lost 1 base and 4 bases, in that order; junction bases with no gene match: 3.

Sequencing used peripheral blood. The chain is built from TRBV9 and TRBJ2-1; 12 nucleotides line up with TRBD2. This clonotype originated in a woman in her fifties or sixties with active or convalescent COVID-19. As DNA, the CDR3 is TGTGCCAGCAGCGTAACCGGGACTAGCGGGTACAATGAGCAGTTCTTC. Its translation: CASSVTGTSGYNEQFF.